Listed below are T cell receptor beta chains from one sample, sequenced in a study of CD8+CD57+ T cells in acquired aplastic anemia. TCRdb analysed the reads with MiXCR anew, one entry per CDR3 protein. The sample has 200,000 or so distinct CDR3 sequences, 40% to 55% seen once. Sequenced sample: sorted CD4+, CD8+, or CD8+CD57+ T cells (not recorded which) from PBMCs. The receptors shown here come from a human donor with aplastic anemia. Each CDR3 is given with its conserved first and last residue.

CDR3 protein: CAIRVLAGGLNEQYF
J gene: TRBJ2-7
V gene: TRBV10-3

CDR3 protein: CASSLSQGGEKLFF
J gene: TRBJ1-4
V gene: TRBV12-3/TRBV12-4

CDR3 protein: CASSPEEKLFF
J gene: TRBJ1-4
V gene: TRBV2

CDR3 protein: CASSLQGAGNTEAFF
J gene: TRBJ1-1
V gene: TRBV7-2

CDR3 protein: CASSLGPGRESNEQYF
J gene: TRBJ2-7
V gene: TRBV11-1

CDR3 protein: CSPERLGSTYEQYF
J gene: TRBJ2-7
V gene: TRBV20-1

CDR3 protein: CSARDRTQPFYGYTF
J gene: TRBJ1-2
V gene: TRBV20-1

CDR3 protein: CASSLGGRANSWYF
J gene: TRBJ2-7
V gene: TRBV7-9

CDR3 protein: CASSEGETEAFF
J gene: TRBJ1-1
V gene: TRBV2

CDR3 protein: CAWSVQGGTNQPQHF
J gene: TRBJ1-5
V gene: TRBV30

CDR3 protein: CAWTFSRGKLFF
J gene: TRBJ1-4
V gene: TRBV30

CDR3 protein: CSTSRAGGPDEQYF
J gene: TRBJ2-7
V gene: TRBV20-1

CDR3 protein: CATSAPVNFRSYNEQFF
J gene: TRBJ2-1
V gene: TRBV24-1

CDR3 protein: CASSSGTSRETQYF
J gene: TRBJ2-5
V gene: TRBV7-2

CDR3 protein: CASSTGNYNSPLHF
J gene: TRBJ1-6
V gene: TRBV19

CDR3 protein: CASSDKEQGPYSSYEQYF
J gene: TRBJ2-7
V gene: TRBV6-4

CDR3 protein: CATSRDIEGGNGYTF
J gene: TRBJ1-2
V gene: TRBV15

CDR3 protein: CASSDVRLSYEQYF
J gene: TRBJ2-7
V gene: TRBV6-1

CDR3 protein: CASSTRQVAGGTQYF
J gene: TRBJ2-5
V gene: TRBV6-1

CDR3 protein: CAIAGTGGDGGELFF
J gene: TRBJ2-2
V gene: TRBV10-3

CDR3 protein: CATVGQGLDLANYGYTF
J gene: TRBJ1-2
V gene: TRBV19

CDR3 protein: CASSSPFLTAYNEQFF
J gene: TRBJ2-1
V gene: TRBV7-9

CDR3 protein: CASSLAVGIGYEQYF
J gene: TRBJ2-7
V gene: TRBV5-1

CDR3 protein: CASNDRGEQFF
J gene: TRBJ2-1
V gene: TRBV10-1

CDR3 protein: CAISERGTDEQYF
J gene: TRBJ2-7
V gene: TRBV10-3

CDR3 protein: CASSTEGVGTDTQYF
J gene: TRBJ2-3
V gene: TRBV11-1

CDR3 protein: CASSGQGAGDQPQHF
J gene: TRBJ1-5
V gene: TRBV25-1

CDR3 protein: CASSEARGRDTQYF
J gene: TRBJ2-3
V gene: TRBV25-1